This paragraph reports one T cell receptor beta chain. Antigen unknown. The primer mix had 60 Vbeta and 13 Jbeta primers. The repertoire was sequenced with immunoSEQ multiplex PCR; TCRdb's copy has only in-frame clones and lacks some. This sample's table reports 110,000 to 150,000 clones. This record comes from a study of cytomegalovirus exposure and HLA in healthy donors. Study-wide results and limits: Earlier findings revealed that most TCR beta V segments proved productive either about 87% or about 30% of the time. Highly shared sequence variants in one cluster were likely a sequencing artifact. A later analysis found most CMV-associated TCR beta chains apparently HLA-restricted. CMV serostatus was the only recorded immune exposure for donors.

In germline, CDR1 is SGHNT, CDR2 YYREEE (reference sequence). Trimming removed 4 bases from V and 1 base from J, with 12 bases in between. CDR3 size: 15 residues. This rearrangement joins TRBV5-4 to TRBJ1-3, with D perhaps TRBD1 (6 bases). Source material: PBMCs. The sequence was obtained from a young woman in good health and CMV-seronegative. Here the CDR3 DNA reads TGTGCCAGCAGCCCCGCCCAGGGGTCTGGAAACACCATATATTTT. Translation gives CASSPAQGSGNTIYF.